Sequencing of this TCR beta chain was carried out in a study of identifying expanded T cells in peripheral blood. Germline V CDR1 and CDR2: SGHAT, FQDESV (reference sequence). The CDR3 contains 15 residues. The ends lost 2 bases at V and 5 bases at J; junction bases unmatched: 3. TCRdb's copy holds only in-frame clones and misses some; the assay was immunoSEQ multiplex PCR. Here the sample spans about 82,000 clones, 85% to 90% being singletons. V and J are TRBV11-1 and TRBJ2-5; 12 bases are shared with TRBD1. Sequencing was performed on blood. This sequence was found in a person between 18 and 75 years old in good health. CDR3 nucleotide sequence: TGTGCCAGCAGCTTATTGGGGACAGGGGGCGAGACCCAGTACTTC. Protein sequence: CASSLLGTGGETQYF.